This T cell receptor (beta chain) is from a study of shared clonotypes between healthy human individuals. Overall study: The donor group consisted of a couple of women and a few men, aged 18 to 49.

Study-wide findings and caveats: Naive subsets tended to show greater estimated richness than memory subsets.

Germline-derived CDR1 and CDR2 are LNHDA and SQIVND (reference sequence). Trimming cost V 4 bases and J 5 bases, with 18 bases left between them. The CDR3 has 15 residues. TCRdb's copy holds only in-frame clones and misses some; the assay was immunoSEQ multiplex PCR. The repertoire consists of over a million clones, with approximately 98% occurring once and the leading ten covering around 0.47%. A word on this clone: Its matching antigen is unknown.

The chain is built from TRBV19 and TRBJ2-7; TRBD1 might be the D (5 bases). Sequenced sample: naive CD4+ T cells sorted from blood. The subset here: CD45RA+ positively selected. The TCR sequence derives from a man under 40 in good health. The CDR3 DNA sequence: TGTGCCAGTAGTACAAAACAGGTTGCATTGAACGAGCAGTACTTC. Translation: CASSTKQVALNEQYF. The entire variable domain, with the rest obtained from reference TRBV19 and TRBJ2-7, is as follows: DGGITQSPKYLFRKEGQNVTLSCEQNLNHDAMYWYRQDPGQGLRLIYYSQIVNDFQKGDIAEGYSVSREKKESFPLTVTSAQKNPTAFYLCASSTKQVALNEQYFGPGTRLTVT.